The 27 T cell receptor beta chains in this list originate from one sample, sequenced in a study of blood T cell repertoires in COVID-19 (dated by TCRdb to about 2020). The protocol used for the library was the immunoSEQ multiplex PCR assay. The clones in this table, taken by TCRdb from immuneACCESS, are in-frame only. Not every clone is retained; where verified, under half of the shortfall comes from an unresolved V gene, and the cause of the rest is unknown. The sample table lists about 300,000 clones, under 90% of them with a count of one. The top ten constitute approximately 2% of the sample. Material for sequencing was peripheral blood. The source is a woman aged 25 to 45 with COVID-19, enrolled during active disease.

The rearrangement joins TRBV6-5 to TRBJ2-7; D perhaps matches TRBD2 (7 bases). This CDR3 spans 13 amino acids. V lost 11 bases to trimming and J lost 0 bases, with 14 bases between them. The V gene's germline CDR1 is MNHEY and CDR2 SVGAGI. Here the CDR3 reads CAVRGDNSYEQYV. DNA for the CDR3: TGTGCCGTCCGGGGGGACAACTCCTACGAGCAGTACGTC.

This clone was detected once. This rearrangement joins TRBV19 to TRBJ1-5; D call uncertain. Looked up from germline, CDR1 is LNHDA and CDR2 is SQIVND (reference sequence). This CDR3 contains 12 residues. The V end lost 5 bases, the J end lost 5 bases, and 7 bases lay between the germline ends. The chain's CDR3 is CASSPQYQPQHF. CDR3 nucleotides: TGTGCCAGTAGTCCTCAGTATCAGCCCCAGCATTTT.

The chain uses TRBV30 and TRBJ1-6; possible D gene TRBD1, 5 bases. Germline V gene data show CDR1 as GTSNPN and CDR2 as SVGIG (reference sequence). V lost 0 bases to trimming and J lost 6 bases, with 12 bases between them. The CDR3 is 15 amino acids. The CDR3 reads CAWSVRGFGNSPLHF. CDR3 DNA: TGTGCCTGGAGTGTACGGGGGTTCGGTAATTCACCCCTCCACTTT.

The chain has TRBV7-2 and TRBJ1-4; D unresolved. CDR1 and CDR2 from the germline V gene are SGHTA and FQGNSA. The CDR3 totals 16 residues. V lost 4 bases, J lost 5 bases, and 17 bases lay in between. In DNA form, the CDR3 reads TGTGCCAGCAGCTCCCCCCGGGAAGGGATAAATGAAAAACTGTTTTTT. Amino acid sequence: CASSSPREGINEKLFF.

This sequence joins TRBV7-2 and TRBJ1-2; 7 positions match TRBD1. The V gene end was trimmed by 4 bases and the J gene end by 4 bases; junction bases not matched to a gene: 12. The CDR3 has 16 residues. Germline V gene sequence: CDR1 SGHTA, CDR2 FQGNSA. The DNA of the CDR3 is TGTGCCAGCAGCTATATAGACAGGGTCGAACTCTATGGCTACACCTTC. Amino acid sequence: CASSYIDRVELYGYTF.

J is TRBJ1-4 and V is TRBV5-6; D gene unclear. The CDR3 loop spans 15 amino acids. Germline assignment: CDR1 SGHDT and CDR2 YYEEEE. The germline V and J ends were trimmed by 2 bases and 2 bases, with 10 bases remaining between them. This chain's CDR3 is CASSLFDTTNEKLFF. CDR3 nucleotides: TGTGCCAGCAGCTTATTCGACACCACTAATGAAAAACTGTTTTTT.

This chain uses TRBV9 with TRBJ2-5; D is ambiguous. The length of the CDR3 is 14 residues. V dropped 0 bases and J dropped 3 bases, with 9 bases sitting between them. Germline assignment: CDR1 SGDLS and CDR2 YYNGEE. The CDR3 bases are TGTGCCAGCAGCGTAGACAGAAGAGAAGAGACCCAGTACTTC. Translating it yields CASSVDRREETQYF.

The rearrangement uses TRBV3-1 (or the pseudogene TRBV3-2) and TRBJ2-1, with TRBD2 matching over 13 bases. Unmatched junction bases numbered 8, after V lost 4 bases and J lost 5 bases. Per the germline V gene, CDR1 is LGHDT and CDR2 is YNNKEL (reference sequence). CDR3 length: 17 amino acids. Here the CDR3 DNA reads TGTGCCAGCAGCCCACGGACTAGCGGGGGCCACAACAATGAGCAGTTCTTC. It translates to CASSPRTSGGHNNEQFF.

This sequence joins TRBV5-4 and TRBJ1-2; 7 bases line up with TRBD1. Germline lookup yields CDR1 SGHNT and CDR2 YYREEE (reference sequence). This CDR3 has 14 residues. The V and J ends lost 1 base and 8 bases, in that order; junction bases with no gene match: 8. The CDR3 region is CASSLIGGARGYTF. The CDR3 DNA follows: TGTGCCAGCAGCTTGATAGGGGGCGCAAGAGGCTACACCTTC. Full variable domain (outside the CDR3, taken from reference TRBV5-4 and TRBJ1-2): ETGVTQSPTHLIKTRGQQVTLRCSSQSGHNTVSWYQQALGQGPQFIFQYYREEENGRGNFPPRFSGLQFPNYSSELNVNALELDDSALYLCASSLIGGARGYTFGSGTRLTVV.

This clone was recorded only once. CDR3 protein: CASSGRDSEAFF. The CDR3 region has the DNA TGTGCCAGCTCCGGGAGGGACAGTGAAGCTTTCTTT. This sequence joins TRBV18 and TRBJ1-1, with 7 positions matching TRBD1. After removal of 6 bases from V and 7 bases from J, the junction contained 5 bases not matched to a gene. The CDR3 contains 12 residues. Germline values: CDR1 KGHSH, CDR2 LQKENI.

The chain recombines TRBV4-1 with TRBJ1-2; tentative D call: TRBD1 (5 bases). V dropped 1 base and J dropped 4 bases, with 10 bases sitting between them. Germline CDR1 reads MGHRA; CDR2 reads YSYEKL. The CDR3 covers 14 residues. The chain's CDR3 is CASSQVGGTYGYTF. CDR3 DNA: TGCGCCAGCAGCCAAGTGGGGGGGACCTATGGCTACACCTTC.

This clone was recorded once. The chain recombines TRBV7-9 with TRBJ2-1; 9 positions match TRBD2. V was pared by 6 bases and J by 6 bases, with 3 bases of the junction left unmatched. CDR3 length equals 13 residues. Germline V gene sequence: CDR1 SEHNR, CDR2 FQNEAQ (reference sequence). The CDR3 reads CASRGAGGNEQFF. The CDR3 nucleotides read TGTGCCAGCAGGGGAGCGGGGGGCAATGAGCAGTTCTTC.

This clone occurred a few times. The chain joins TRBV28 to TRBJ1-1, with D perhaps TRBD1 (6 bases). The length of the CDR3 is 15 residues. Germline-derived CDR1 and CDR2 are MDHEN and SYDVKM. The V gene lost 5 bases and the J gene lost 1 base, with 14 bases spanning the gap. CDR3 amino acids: CASSPPGHANTEAFF. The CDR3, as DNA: TGTGCCAGCAGTCCACCGGGACACGCGAACACTGAAGCTTTCTTT.

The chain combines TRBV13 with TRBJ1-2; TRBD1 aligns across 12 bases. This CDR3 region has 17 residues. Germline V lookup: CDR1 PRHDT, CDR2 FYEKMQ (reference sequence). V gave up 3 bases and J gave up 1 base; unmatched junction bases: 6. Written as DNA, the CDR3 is TGTGCCAGCAGCTTCTCGGGACAGGGGGCGCTTAACTATGGCTACACCTTC. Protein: CASSFSGQGALNYGYTF.

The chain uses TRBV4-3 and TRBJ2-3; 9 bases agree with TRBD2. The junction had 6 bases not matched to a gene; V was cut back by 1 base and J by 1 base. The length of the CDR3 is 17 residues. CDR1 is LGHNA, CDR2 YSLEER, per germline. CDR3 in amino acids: CASSQGYPSGGTDTQYF. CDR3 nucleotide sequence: TGCGCCAGCAGCCAAGGGTACCCTAGCGGGGGCACAGATACGCAGTATTTT.

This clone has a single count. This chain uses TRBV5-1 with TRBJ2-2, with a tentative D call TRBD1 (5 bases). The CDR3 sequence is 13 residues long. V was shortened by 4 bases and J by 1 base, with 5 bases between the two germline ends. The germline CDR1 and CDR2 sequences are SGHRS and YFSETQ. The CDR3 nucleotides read TGCGCCAGCAGCAGGGGGAACACCGGGGAGCTGTTTTTT. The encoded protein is CASSRGNTGELFF.

This CDR3 reads CASSKERYSNQPQHF. The CDR3 DNA reads TGTGCCAGCAGCAAAGAGAGGTATAGCAATCAGCCCCAGCATTTT. The chain recombines TRBV21-1 with TRBJ1-5. TRBV21-1 represents a pseudogene. CDR3 length: 15 residues.

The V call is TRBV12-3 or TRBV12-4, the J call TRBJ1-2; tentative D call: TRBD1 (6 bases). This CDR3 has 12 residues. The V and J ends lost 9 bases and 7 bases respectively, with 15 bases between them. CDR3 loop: CASSAGASGYTF. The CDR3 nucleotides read TGTGCCAGTTCGGCAGGGGCTTCTGGCTACACCTTC.

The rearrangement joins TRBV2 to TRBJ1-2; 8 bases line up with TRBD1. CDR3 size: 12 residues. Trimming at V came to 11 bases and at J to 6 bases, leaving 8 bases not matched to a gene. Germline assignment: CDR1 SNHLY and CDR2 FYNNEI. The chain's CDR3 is CAHEDRDHGYTF. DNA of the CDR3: TGTGCCCATGAGGACAGGGACCATGGCTACACCTTC.

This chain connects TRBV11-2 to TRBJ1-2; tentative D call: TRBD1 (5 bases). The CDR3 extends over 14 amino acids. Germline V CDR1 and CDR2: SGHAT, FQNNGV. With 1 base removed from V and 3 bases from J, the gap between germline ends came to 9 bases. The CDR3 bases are TGTGCCAGCAGCTTAGGCAGGGCGGACTATGGCTACACCTTC. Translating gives CASSLGRADYGYTF.

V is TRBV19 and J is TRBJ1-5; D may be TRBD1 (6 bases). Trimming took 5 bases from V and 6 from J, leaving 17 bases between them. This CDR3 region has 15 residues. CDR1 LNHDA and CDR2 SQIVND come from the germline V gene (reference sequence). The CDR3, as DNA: TGTGCCAGTAGTGTCAGACAGGCCGGTGGTCAGCCCCAGCATTTT. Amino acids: CASSVRQAGGQPQHF.

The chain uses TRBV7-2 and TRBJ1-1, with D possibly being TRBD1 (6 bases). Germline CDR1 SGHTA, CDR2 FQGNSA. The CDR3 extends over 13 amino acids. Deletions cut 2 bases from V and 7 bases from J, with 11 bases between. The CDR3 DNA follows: TGTGCCAGCAGCTTAACCCGGGACATTGAAGCTTTCTTT. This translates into CASSLTRDIEAFF.

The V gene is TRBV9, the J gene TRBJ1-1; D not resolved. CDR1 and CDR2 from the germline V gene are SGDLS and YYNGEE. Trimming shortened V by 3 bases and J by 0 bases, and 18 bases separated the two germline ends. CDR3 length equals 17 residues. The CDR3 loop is CASSADGSPRMNTEAFF. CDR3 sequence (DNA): TGTGCCAGCAGCGCGGATGGAAGTCCGAGGATGAACACTGAAGCTTTCTTT.

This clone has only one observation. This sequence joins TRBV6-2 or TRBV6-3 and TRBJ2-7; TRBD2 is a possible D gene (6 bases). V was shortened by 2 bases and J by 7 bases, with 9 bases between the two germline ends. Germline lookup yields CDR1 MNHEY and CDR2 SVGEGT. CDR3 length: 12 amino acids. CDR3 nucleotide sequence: TGTGCCAGCAGTTACGCAGGGAGGGAGCAGTACTTC. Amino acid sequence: CASSYAGREQYF.

The CDR3 reads CASSLEGAASYEQYF. As DNA, the CDR3 is TGTGCCAGCAGCTTAGAGGGGGCAGCCAGCTACGAGCAGTACTTC. V and J are TRBV7-9 and TRBJ2-7, with 7 nucleotides matching TRBD1. The V and J ends lost 1 base and 3 bases, in that order; junction bases with no gene match: 6. There are 15 residues in the CDR3. CDR1 and CDR2 (germline): SEHNR, FQNEAQ (reference sequence).

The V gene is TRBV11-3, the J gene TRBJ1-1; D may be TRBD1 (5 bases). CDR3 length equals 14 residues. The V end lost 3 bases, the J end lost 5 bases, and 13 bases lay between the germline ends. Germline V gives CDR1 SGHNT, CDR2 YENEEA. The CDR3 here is CASSFGAGYTEAFF. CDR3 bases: TGTGCCAGCAGCTTTGGGGCAGGCTATACTGAAGCTTTCTTT.

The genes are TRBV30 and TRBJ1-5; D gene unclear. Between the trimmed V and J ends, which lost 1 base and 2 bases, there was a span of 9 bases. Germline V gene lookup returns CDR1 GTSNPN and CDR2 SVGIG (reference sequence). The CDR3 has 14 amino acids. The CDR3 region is CAWSGQRRNQPQHF. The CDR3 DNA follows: TGTGCCTGGAGTGGTCAGAGGCGCAATCAGCCCCAGCATTTT.